The sequence of this TCR beta chain was determined in a study of T cells expressing NK-cell markers. TCRdb processed the 5' RACE reads again and assigns one entry to each CDR3 protein, with no DNA. The specimen's table records about 460,000 distinct CDR3 sequences. Germline V CDR1 and CDR2: MNHEY, SVGEGT. This CDR3 is built from 17 residues. Sequenced input: blood T cells: a sorted CD56 or NKG2C T cell subset, CD4+ or CD8+ T cells, or bulk PBMC T cells (not recorded which). The chain has TRBV6-2 or TRBV6-3 and TRBJ2-1; TCRdb names TRBD2, which stays unverified in the absence of DNA. This clonotype originated in a woman in her forties or fifties in good health. The CDR3: CASSSLRTIMSYNEQFF.